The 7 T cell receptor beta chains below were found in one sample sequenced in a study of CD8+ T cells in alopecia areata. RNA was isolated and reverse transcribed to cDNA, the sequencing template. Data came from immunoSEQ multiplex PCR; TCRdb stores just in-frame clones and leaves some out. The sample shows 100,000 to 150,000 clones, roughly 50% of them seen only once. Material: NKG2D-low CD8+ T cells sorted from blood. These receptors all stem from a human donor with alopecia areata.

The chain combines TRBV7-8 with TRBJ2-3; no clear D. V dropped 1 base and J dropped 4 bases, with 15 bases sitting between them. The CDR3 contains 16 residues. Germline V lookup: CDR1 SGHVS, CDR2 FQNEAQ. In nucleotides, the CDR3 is TGTGCCAGCAGCTTAGGTCTAGAGGTGGTCGCAGATACGCAGTATTTT. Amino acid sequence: CASSLGLEVVADTQYF.

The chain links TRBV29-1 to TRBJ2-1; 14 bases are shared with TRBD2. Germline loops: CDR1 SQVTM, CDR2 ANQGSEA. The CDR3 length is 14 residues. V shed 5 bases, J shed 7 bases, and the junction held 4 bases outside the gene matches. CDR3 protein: CSVPGTSGRNEQFF. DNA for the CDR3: TGCAGCGTTCCGGGGACTAGCGGGAGAAATGAGCAGTTCTTC.

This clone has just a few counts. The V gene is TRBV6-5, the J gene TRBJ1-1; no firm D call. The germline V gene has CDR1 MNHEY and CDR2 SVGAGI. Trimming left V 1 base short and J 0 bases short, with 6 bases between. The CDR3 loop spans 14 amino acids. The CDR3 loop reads CASSYLEMNTEAFF. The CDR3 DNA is TGTGCCAGCAGTTACTTGGAGATGAACACTGAAGCTTTCTTT.

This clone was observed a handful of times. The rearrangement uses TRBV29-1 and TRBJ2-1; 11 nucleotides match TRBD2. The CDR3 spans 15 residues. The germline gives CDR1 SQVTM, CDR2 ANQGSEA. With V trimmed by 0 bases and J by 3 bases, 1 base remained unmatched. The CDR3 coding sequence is TGCAGCGTTGAAGAAGGGACTAGCGGCTACAATGAGCAGTTCTTC. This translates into CSVEEGTSGYNEQFF.

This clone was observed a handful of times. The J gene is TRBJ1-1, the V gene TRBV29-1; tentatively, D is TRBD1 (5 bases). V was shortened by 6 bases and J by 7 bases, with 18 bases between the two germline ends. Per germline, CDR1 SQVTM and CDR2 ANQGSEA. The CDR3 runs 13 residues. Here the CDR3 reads CSVDGHRDGEAFF. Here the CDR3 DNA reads TGCAGCGTCGATGGACATCGGGACGGTGAAGCTTTCTTT. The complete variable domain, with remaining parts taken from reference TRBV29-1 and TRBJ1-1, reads SAVISQKPSRDICQRGTSLTIQCQVDSQVTMMFWYRQQPGQSLTLIATANQGSEATYESGFVIDKFPISRPNLTFSTLTVSNMSPEDSSIYLCSVDGHRDGEAFFGQGTRLTVV.

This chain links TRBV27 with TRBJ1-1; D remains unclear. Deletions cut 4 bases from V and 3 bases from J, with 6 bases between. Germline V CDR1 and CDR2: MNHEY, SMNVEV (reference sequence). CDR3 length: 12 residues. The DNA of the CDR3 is TGTGCCAGCAGTTCGTCGGACACTGAAGCTTTCTTT. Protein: CASSSSDTEAFF.

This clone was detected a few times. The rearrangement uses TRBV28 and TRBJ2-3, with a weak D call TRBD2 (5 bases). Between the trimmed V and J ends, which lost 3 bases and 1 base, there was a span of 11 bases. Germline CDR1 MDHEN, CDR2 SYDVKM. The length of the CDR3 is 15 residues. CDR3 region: CASSFEFSGTDTQYF. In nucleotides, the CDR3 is TGTGCCAGCAGTTTTGAGTTTAGCGGCACAGATACGCAGTATTTT.